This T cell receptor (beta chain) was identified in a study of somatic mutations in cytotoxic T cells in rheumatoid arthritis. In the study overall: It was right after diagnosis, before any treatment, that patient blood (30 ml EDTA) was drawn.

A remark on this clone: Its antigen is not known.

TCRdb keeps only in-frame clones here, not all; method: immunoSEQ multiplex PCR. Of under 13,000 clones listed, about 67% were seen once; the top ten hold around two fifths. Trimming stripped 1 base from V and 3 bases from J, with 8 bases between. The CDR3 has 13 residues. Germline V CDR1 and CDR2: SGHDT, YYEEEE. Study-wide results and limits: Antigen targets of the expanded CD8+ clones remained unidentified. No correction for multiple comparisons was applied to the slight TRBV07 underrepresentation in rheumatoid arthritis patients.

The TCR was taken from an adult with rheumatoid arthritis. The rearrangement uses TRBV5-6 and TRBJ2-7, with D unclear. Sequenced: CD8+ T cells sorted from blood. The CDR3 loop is CASSLLNSYEQYF. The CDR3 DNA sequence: TGTGCCAGCAGCTTGTTGAACAGCTACGAGCAGTACTTC.